These T cell receptor beta chains were read from a single sample in a study of cytomegalovirus exposure and HLA in healthy donors. Only in-frame clones appear in the TCRdb table, and some are missing; sequencing was by immunoSEQ multiplex PCR. The sample lists some 190,000 clones, more than 75% occurring once. The source material was PBMCs. These receptors all stem from a man aged 35 to 55 in good health and CMV-seronegative. Each CDR3 is given with its conserved first and last residue. The order of the fields is J gene, V gene, CDR3 length, CDR3 protein.

TRBJ2-1 TRBV7-3 13 CASSGAGDNEQFF
TRBJ1-5 TRBV28 14 CASSRGGSGQPQHF
TRBJ1-2 TRBV9 16 CASSASGRTANYGYTF
TRBJ1-6 TRBV30 16 CAWSVQGGGGNSPLHF
TRBJ2-5 TRBV9 14 CASSPRSYQETQYF
TRBJ2-1 TRBV12-5 12 CASGLWENEQFF
TRBJ2-1 TRBV7-9 15 CASSTTGTRYNEQFF
TRBJ1-5 TRBV21-1 15 CASSRQSYSNQPQHF
TRBJ1-3 TRBV7-2 15 CASSGQGLKGDTIYF
TRBJ2-7 TRBV14 17 CASSQDAEKPLAYEQYF
TRBJ1-2 TRBV30 12 CAWSVRSYGYTF
TRBJ2-1 TRBV11-2 11 CASSVSDEQFF
TRBJ2-7 TRBV7-2 15 CASSPRTASSYEQYF
TRBJ2-7 TRBV27 15 CASSYHRGGPYEQYF
TRBJ2-7 TRBV5-1 14 CASSLRQGTYEQYF
TRBJ2-1 TRBV5-5 14 CASSWTGGRDEQFF
NA TRBV15 15 CATSTRDRGRYEQYF
TRBJ2-6 TRBV4-1 17 CASSLTYLNSGANVLTF
TRBJ2-1 TRBV7-3 15 CASGKAGSWGNEQFF
TRBJ2-3 TRBV14 16 CASSPRTSRSVDTQYF
TRBJ2-7 TRBV19 15 CASSPRQGRVYEQYF
TRBJ1-1 TRBV27 13 CASSLRWGVEAFF
TRBJ2-1 TRBV28 14 CASRVIAGANEQFF
TRBJ1-6 TRBV7-2 13 CASSFDRDSPLHF
TRBJ2-7 TRBV9 14 CASSLGQGAYEQYF
TRBJ1-2 TRBV28 14 CASSFPGSVDGYTF
TRBJ1-4 TRBV10-3 17 CAISEGTGTGLNEKLFF
TRBJ2-7 TRBV5-1 14 CASSLRTSGYEQYF
TRBJ1-1 TRBV5-1 15 CASSSSGTGRTEAFF
TRBJ1-1 TRBV28 15 CASTLGDSRNTEAFF
TRBJ1-1 TRBV28 14 CASITGTVNTEAFF
TRBJ1-2 TRBV7-9 13 CASSLGSGYGYTF